These 21 T cell receptor beta chains share one sample of origin, sequenced in a study of liver allograft versus peripheral blood T cells. Study-level background: Graft-liver T cell receptor repertoires were compared against recipient peripheral blood repertoires.

TCRdb analysed the reads with MiXCR anew, one entry per CDR3 protein. The repertoire has thousands of distinct CDR3 sequences, roughly 20% of them found once; the top ten carry 4.5% to 6%. These receptors all stem from a human patient who had a liver transplant. Part of the T cells may come from the graft donor.

This chain links TRBV20-1 with TRBJ2-1; 11 bases agree with TRBD2. This CDR3 is 14 amino acids long. CDR1 and CDR2 from the germline V gene are DFQATT and SNEGSKA (reference sequence). Unmatched junction bases numbered 7, after V lost 7 bases and J lost 5 bases. CDR3 residues: CSGILAGDNNEQFF. CDR3 nucleotides: TGCAGTGGGATACTAGCGGGAGATAACAATGAGCAGTTCTTC.

By proportion, this clonotype is medium-sized. The rearrangement joins TRBV5-6 to TRBJ1-1, with 9 bases identical to TRBD1. This CDR3 has 13 residues. Germline CDR1 reads SGHDT; CDR2 reads YYEEEE. The V gene end was trimmed by 2 bases and the J gene end by 8 bases; junction bases not matched to a gene: 4. CDR3 DNA sequence: TGTGCCAGCAGCTTACAGGGGGCTGAGGAAGCTTTCTTT. Protein sequence: CASSLQGAEEAFF.

The chain carries TRBV28 and TRBJ2-7; D gene unclear. The CDR3 is made up of 14 amino acids. Trimming shortened V by 6 bases and J by 0 bases, and 12 bases separated the two germline ends. Looked up from germline, CDR1 is MDHEN and CDR2 is SYDVKM. The CDR3 loop is CASRGRFNSYEQYF. CDR3 coding DNA: TGTGCCAGCAGGGGCAGGTTCAACTCCTACGAGCAGTACTTC.

This chain joins TRBV30 and TRBJ1-2; D gene uncertain. The germline CDR1 and CDR2 sequences are GTSNPN and SVGIG (reference sequence). CDR3 length: 13 residues. The V end lost 4 bases, the J end lost 4 bases, and 13 bases lay between the germline ends. The CDR3: CAWNSRDSYGYTF. The CDR3 bases are TGTGCCTGGAATAGCCGGGATAGCTATGGCTACACCTTC.

This clonotype was found a few times. This chain links TRBV27 with TRBJ2-7; D gene ambiguous. Germline CDR1 is MNHEY and CDR2 is SMNVEV (reference sequence). Trimming cost V 7 bases and J 3 bases, with 22 bases left between them. The CDR3 is 16 residues long. The chain's CDR3 is CASKPWSSATYYEQYF. The DNA for the CDR3 is TGTGCCAGCAAACCCTGGTCCTCTGCCACATACTACGAGCAGTACTTC.

This clonotype occurred a few times. The chain carries TRBV20-1 and TRBJ1-1; the D is unclear. This CDR3 contains 13 residues. The V gene's germline CDR1 is DFQATT and CDR2 SNEGSKA (reference sequence). Trimming pared 1 base from V and 4 bases from J, leaving 10 bases between. In DNA, the CDR3 is TGCAGTGCTAGAGGGGGTTTTGGCACTGAAGCTTTCTTT. Protein sequence: CSARGGFGTEAFF.

This clonotype was recorded many times. The rearrangement joins TRBV27 to TRBJ1-5; no reliable D call. This CDR3 has 16 amino acids. The V gene lost 6 bases and the J gene lost 1 base, with 16 bases spanning the gap. Germline values: CDR1 MNHEY, CDR2 SMNVEV (reference sequence). Written as DNA, the CDR3 is TGTGCCAGCAGCAGTAGCGTCGGGGTGAGCAATCAGCCCCAGCATTTT. It codes for CASSSSVGVSNQPQHF.

In its sample, this clonotype was seen many times. The chain recombines TRBV19 with TRBJ2-3, with TRBD2 identical over 9 bases. CDR1 and CDR2 from the germline V gene are LNHDA and SQIVND (reference sequence). The V and J ends lost 6 bases and 2 bases, in that order; junction bases with no gene match: 3. This CDR3 has 14 amino acids. CDR3 amino acids: CASRASGTTDTQYF. CDR3 DNA: TGTGCCAGTAGGGCTAGCGGGACCACAGATACGCAGTATTTT.

The chain carries TRBV6-5 and TRBJ1-1, with D maybe TRBD1 (6 bases). V lost 2 bases and J 0 bases, leaving 16 bases between the germline ends. This CDR3 comprises 17 residues. CDR1 and CDR2 (germline): MNHEY, SVGAGI. The CDR3 DNA reads TGTGCCAGCAGTTACCATACCGGGACACAGGTGAACACTGAAGCTTTCTTT. It specifies CASSYHTGTQVNTEAFF.

This clonotype was counted between two and nine times. The chain couples TRBV7-3 to TRBJ2-3, with D possibly being TRBD2 (6 bases). Per the germline V gene, CDR1 is SGHTA and CDR2 is FQGTGA. Trimming removed 4 bases at V and 3 bases at J, with 14 bases between. The CDR3 sequence is 15 residues long. CDR3 DNA: TGTGCCAGCAGCTCCCGGGACTTACTTACAGATACGCAGTATTTT. It encodes CASSSRDLLTDTQYF. Combining the CDR3 with reference TRBV7-3 and TRBJ2-3 gives the whole variable domain GAGVSQTPSNKVTEKGKYVELRCDPISGHTALYWYRQSLGQGPEFLIYFQGTGAADDSGLPNDRFFAVRPEGSVSTLKIQRTERGDSAVYLCASSSRDLLTDTQYFGPGTRLTVL.

This clonotype occurred a few times. The chain is built from TRBV30 and TRBJ1-6, with TRBD1 matching over 8 bases. CDR1 and CDR2 (germline): GTSNPN, SVGIG (reference sequence). The CDR3 runs to 13 residues. With V trimmed by 4 bases and J by 5 bases, 1 base remained unmatched. CDR3 sequence: CAWTGQDNSPLHF. DNA for the CDR3: TGTGCCTGGACGGGACAGGATAATTCACCCCTCCACTTT.

This clonotype was counted at least ten times. The rearrangement links TRBV19 to TRBJ1-2, with 9 bases fitting TRBD1. CDR1 is LNHDA and CDR2 is SQIVND in the germline V gene (reference sequence). The CDR3 contains 15 residues. V was clipped by 7 bases and J by 2 bases; unmatched bases: 8. The DNA of the CDR3 is TGTGCCAGTATCCTAACCGGGACAGGGAACTATGGCTACACCTTC. Translation gives CASILTGTGNYGYTF.

By sample fraction, this clonotype is medium-sized. The V and J genes are TRBV10-3 and TRBJ1-6; D unresolved. V was pared by 4 bases and J by 8 bases, with 9 bases between. CDR1 and CDR2 (germline): ENHRY, SYGVKD. CDR3 length: 13 residues. CDR3: CAISGDGDSPLHF. CDR3 in DNA: TGTGCCATCAGTGGGGATGGGGATTCACCCCTCCACTTT.

V is TRBV20-1 and J is TRBJ2-3, with D perhaps TRBD2 (5 bases). Germline V lookup: CDR1 DFQATT, CDR2 SNEGSKA (reference sequence). The CDR3 is made up of 13 amino acids. The V end lost 3 bases, the J end lost 7 bases, and 14 bases lay between the germline ends. The CDR3 DNA reads TGCAGTGCTAGTAGTGGGAGCGGATATACGCAGTATTTT. Protein: CSASSGSGYTQYF.

In DNA, the CDR3 is TGTGCCAGCAGTCCCGGGACAGTAAGTTATGGCACTGAAGCTTTCTTT. Translation: CASSPGTVSYGTEAFF. The genes are TRBV12-3 or TRBV12-4 and TRBJ1-1; 7 bases align to TRBD1. The CDR3 sequence is 16 residues long. V was clipped by 5 bases and J by 4 bases; unmatched bases: 13.

The chain has TRBV5-6 and TRBJ2-7; D call uncertain. Trimming shortened V by 2 bases and J by 2 bases, and 17 bases separated the two germline ends. The CDR3 sequence is 16 residues long. CDR1 is SGHDT, CDR2 YYEEEE, per germline. The CDR3 sequence: CASSFPGPDATYEQYF. The CDR3, as DNA: TGTGCCAGCAGCTTTCCGGGCCCCGACGCTACCTACGAGCAGTACTTC.

In its sample, this clonotype is medium-sized. This rearrangement joins TRBV19 to TRBJ1-2, with a possible D match to TRBD1 (5 bases). Germline CDR1 reads LNHDA; CDR2 reads SQIVND (reference sequence). V was shortened by 6 bases and J by 4 bases, with 12 bases between the two germline ends. The CDR3 runs 13 residues. This CDR3 is CASRRTGVYGYTF. As DNA, the CDR3 is TGTGCCAGTAGACGAACGGGGGTCTATGGCTACACCTTC.

This clonotype is classed as medium-sized. The gene calls are TRBV5-6 and TRBJ2-6, with 9 bases lining up with TRBD1. The CDR3 runs 17 residues. V gave up 4 bases and J gave up 3 bases; unmatched junction bases: 8. Looked up from germline, CDR1 is SGHDT and CDR2 is YYEEEE. The CDR3 here is CASSRPGTGSGANVLTF. In DNA, the CDR3 is TGTGCCAGCAGCCGTCCCGGGACAGGGAGTGGGGCCAACGTCCTGACTTTC.

This clonotype is categorized as medium-sized. V is TRBV6-5 and J is TRBJ1-1; no reliable D call. Germline V lookup: CDR1 MNHEY, CDR2 SVGAGI. The V end was cut by 3 bases, the J end by 0 bases, with 8 bases between. This CDR3 region has 14 residues. The DNA of the CDR3 is TGTGCCAGCAGTTATACAGAGTTGAACACTGAAGCTTTCTTT. It codes for CASSYTELNTEAFF.

This clonotype counts as medium-sized. The chain joins TRBV19 to TRBJ2-2; 7 positions match TRBD1. The CDR3 is 15 residues long. CDR1 is LNHDA and CDR2 is SQIVND in the germline V gene (reference sequence). Unmatched junction bases numbered 12, after V lost 10 bases and J lost 4 bases. CDR3 loop: CATSPTTGLTGELFF. The CDR3 DNA is TGTGCCACTTCACCAACGACAGGGCTCACCGGGGAGCTGTTTTTT.

This clonotype is labeled as large. This chain links TRBV7-2 with TRBJ1-1, with D possibly being TRBD1 (6 bases). Germline V gene sequence: CDR1 SGHTA, CDR2 FQGNSA. V dropped 1 base and J dropped 12 bases, with 15 bases sitting between them. The CDR3 extends over 13 amino acids. For the CDR3, the DNA is TGTGCCAGCAGCTTAGAGGGACAAGGGATGACTTTCTTT. Translated: CASSLEGQGMTFF.